What follows are 26 T cell receptor beta chains derived from one specimen sequenced in a study of neoadjuvant anti-PD-1 for oral cavity cancer. TCRdb's copy holds only in-frame clones and misses some; the assay was immunoSEQ multiplex PCR. Of about 9,800 clones listed, 61% are singletons. This sample's time point: after neoadjuvant nivolumab, at surgical resection. Source: PBMCs, taken after nivolumab (anti-PD-1) treatment. The receptors were gathered from a person aged 35-79 years with oral cavity squamous cell carcinoma.

This chain connects TRBV19 to TRBJ1-5, with a tentative D call TRBD1 (5 bases). CDR3 length: 16 amino acids. Trimming took 6 bases from V and 7 from J, leaving 22 bases between them. Per germline, CDR1 LNHDA and CDR2 SQIVND (reference sequence). The CDR3 sequence is CASRPRDLKLGQPQHF. In nucleotides, the CDR3 is TGTGCCAGTAGACCCCGGGACCTGAAGCTGGGGCAGCCCCAGCATTTT. Looking up the rest from reference TRBV19 and TRBJ1-5 gives the full variable domain: DGGITQSPKYLFRKEGQNVTLSCEQNLNHDAMYWYRQDPGQGLRLIYYSQIVNDFQKGDIAEGYSVSREKKESFPLTVTSAQKNPTAFYLCASRPRDLKLGQPQHFGDGTRLSIL.

This rearrangement joins TRBV7-2 to TRBJ1-5; the match to TRBD1 covers 10 bases. The V segment lost 7 bases and the J segment 3 bases; nucleotides outside the gene matches: 6. This CDR3 has 15 residues. From germline, CDR1 is SGHTA and CDR2 FQGNSA. In nucleotides, the CDR3 is TGTGCCAGCACCCCGGGACAGGGGAACAATCAGCCCCAGCATTTT. Translation gives CASTPGQGNNQPQHF.

The rearrangement links TRBV27 to TRBJ1-5; 10 bases line up with TRBD1. This CDR3 region has 15 residues. Trimming removed 6 bases from V and 6 bases from J; junction bases left unmatched: 8. Germline-derived CDR1 and CDR2 are MNHEY and SMNVEV (reference sequence). The CDR3 bases are TGTGCCAGCAGGAGTAGACAGGGGGCGATTCAGCCCCAGCATTTT. Translated, it gives CASRSRQGAIQPQHF.

This clone occurred once. The chain links TRBV27 to TRBJ1-1; no definite D call. The CDR3 runs to 14 residues. CDR1 and CDR2 (germline): MNHEY, SMNVEV (reference sequence). Trimming stripped 5 bases from V and 2 bases from J, with 12 bases between. The CDR3 nucleotides are TGTGCCAGCAGTACATCGGGTTCCAACACTGAAGCTTTCTTT. This sequence encodes CASSTSGSNTEAFF.

This clone was seen only a few times. The rearrangement uses TRBV4-2 and TRBJ1-5; D is possibly TRBD1 (6 bases). Germline values: CDR1 LGHNA, CDR2 YNFKEQ. V was trimmed by 1 base and J by 7 bases, leaving 14 bases between them. The CDR3 is 15 residues long. The chain's CDR3 is CASSQGGPRDQPQHF. CDR3 DNA: TGTGCCAGCAGCCAAGGGGGGCCCCGGGACCAGCCCCAGCATTTT.

The chain is built from TRBV19 and TRBJ2-7; TRBD2 agrees at 8 bases. V lost 7 bases to trimming and J lost 4 bases; unmatched junction nucleotides: 15. The CDR3 totals 16 residues. Germline lookup yields CDR1 LNHDA and CDR2 SQIVND (reference sequence). CDR3 loop: CASTRTRGGQQYEQYF. The DNA of the CDR3 is TGTGCCAGTACCAGGACCCGGGGGGGGCAGCAATACGAGCAGTACTTC.

The chain couples TRBV4-1 to TRBJ2-3, with D possibly matching TRBD2 (5 bases). This CDR3 has 13 amino acids. With 3 bases removed from V and 12 bases from J, the gap between germline ends came to 16 bases. In germline, CDR1 is MGHRA, CDR2 YSYEKL. The CDR3 loop reads CASSQEHTREQYF. The CDR3 DNA reads TGCGCCAGCAGCCAGGAACATACTAGGGAACAGTATTTT.

This clone was observed a few times. This chain joins TRBV5-4 and TRBJ2-1, with TRBD2 as a possible D gene (6 bases). This CDR3 has 13 residues. V gave up 1 base and J gave up 10 bases, with 12 bases separating them. Germline CDR1 reads SGHNT; CDR2 reads YYREEE (reference sequence). CDR3 bases: TGTGCCAGCAGCTTGTTGCTACGGGGGGAGCAGTTCTTC. As protein: CASSLLLRGEQFF. Full variable domain (remainder filled in from reference TRBV5-4 and TRBJ2-1): ETGVTQSPTHLIKTRGQQVTLRCSSQSGHNTVSWYQQALGQGPQFIFQYYREEENGRGNFPPRFSGLQFPNYSSELNVNALELDDSALYLCASSLLLRGEQFFGPGTRLTVL.

The chain has TRBV19 and TRBJ1-1; 7 bases fit TRBD1. CDR1 is LNHDA and CDR2 is SQIVND in the germline V gene (reference sequence). This CDR3 contains 15 residues. J was trimmed by 0 bases and V by 5 bases; bases with no gene match: 6. The CDR3 DNA reads as TGTGCCAGTAGTTCGGGACAGACACTGAACACTGAAGCTTTCTTT. It translates to CASSSGQTLNTEAFF.

This clone has only a few counts. The chain joins TRBV19 to TRBJ1-2, with 7 bases aligning to TRBD1. The germline V gene has CDR1 LNHDA and CDR2 SQIVND (reference sequence). The CDR3 sequence is 14 residues long. Losses at the gene ends were 5 bases for V and 2 bases for J; bases not matched to a gene: 5. CDR3 sequence (DNA): TGTGCCAGTAGTTTACAGGGGAAGAACTATGGCTACACCTTC. Its translation: CASSLQGKNYGYTF.

The V gene is TRBV7-8, the J gene TRBJ2-1; D ambiguous. Trimming left V 1 base short and J 8 bases short, with 15 bases between. Germline lookup yields CDR1 SGHVS and CDR2 FQNEAQ. The CDR3 length is 15 residues. As DNA, the CDR3 is TGTGCCAGCAGCTTAGAACAGTGGCGGCCCGATGAGCAGTTCTTC. Protein: CASSLEQWRPDEQFF.

Only a few counts were recorded for this clone. The V call is TRBV10-3, the J call TRBJ2-4; D gene ambiguous. The CDR3 spans 15 residues. Trimming removed 2 bases from V and 2 bases from J, with 10 bases in between. CDR1 ENHRY and CDR2 SYGVKD come from the germline V gene. CDR3 DNA: TGTGCCATCAGTGAGAGCGAAGGTCCCAAAAACATTCAGTACTTC. It yields the protein CAISESEGPKNIQYF.

The rearrangement links TRBV4-1 to TRBJ2-2; TRBD1 aligns across 9 bases. The germline CDR1 and CDR2 sequences are MGHRA and YSYEKL. The CDR3 is made up of 19 amino acids. The V and J ends lost 0 bases and 4 bases, in that order; junction bases with no gene match: 12. The CDR3 spells CASSQDKFGAQGATGELFF. CDR3 DNA sequence: TGCGCCAGCAGCCAAGATAAGTTTGGAGCACAGGGGGCCACCGGGGAGCTGTTTTTT.

This clone was found once. This chain uses TRBV5-1 with TRBJ1-1; tentative D call: TRBD1 (5 bases). V was trimmed by 3 bases and J by 1 base, leaving 13 bases between them. Germline values: CDR1 SGHRS, CDR2 YFSETQ. This CDR3 has 15 amino acids. CDR3 DNA sequence: TGCGCCAGCAGCTCCCCGGGACGAGAGAACACTGAAGCTTTCTTT. Translated: CASSSPGRENTEAFF.

This chain links TRBV10-3 with TRBJ1-1; a weak D match, TRBD1 (5 bases). Germline lookup yields CDR1 ENHRY and CDR2 SYGVKD. V dropped 4 bases and J dropped 6 bases, with 9 bases sitting between them. This CDR3 region has 12 residues. CDR3 nucleotides: TGTGCCATCAGTGTTGGAGGGGCTGAAGCTTTCTTT. This encodes CAISVGGAEAFF.

The CDR3 region is CASTSVYGSTDTQYF. As DNA, the CDR3 is TGTGCCAGCACCTCTGTTTACGGGAGCACAGATACGCAGTATTTT. The V gene is TRBV25-1, the J gene TRBJ2-3; D uncertain. Germline V lookup: CDR1 MGHDK, CDR2 SYGVNS. V was pared by 7 bases and J by 0 bases, with 14 bases between. The CDR3 spans 15 residues.

The J gene is TRBJ1-2, the V gene TRBV25-1; 8 bases line up with TRBD1. From germline, CDR1 is MGHDK and CDR2 SYGVNS. The trim removed 3 bases at V and 4 bases at J, leaving 7 bases unmatched. CDR3 length: 15 residues. The CDR3, as DNA: TGTGCCAGCAGTGATCCGGACAGGGCGACCTATGGCTACACCTTC. This gives the protein CASSDPDRATYGYTF.

The chain employs TRBV9 and TRBJ2-2; perhaps TRBD2 as D (6 bases). The CDR3 runs to 14 residues. V shed 5 bases and J shed 3 bases, with 11 bases lying between them. The germline gives CDR1 SGDLS, CDR2 YYNGEE. The CDR3: CASRGRGDTGELFF. DNA of the CDR3: TGTGCCAGCAGGGGGCGGGGTGACACCGGGGAGCTGTTTTTT.

This clone was observed a few times. The chain joins TRBV29-1 to TRBJ1-2; maybe TRBD1 (5 bases). Looked up from germline, CDR1 is SQVTM and CDR2 is ANQGSEA. The CDR3 extends over 13 amino acids. V gave up 5 bases and J gave up 7 bases, with 17 bases separating them. The DNA of the CDR3 is TGCAGCGTTTCCTTGGACAACAATCGTGGCTACACCTTC. It translates to CSVSLDNNRGYTF.

The genes are TRBV6-6 and TRBJ2-2; D is undetermined. Germline CDR1 MNHNY, CDR2 SVGAGI (reference sequence). This CDR3 is built from 13 residues. Trimming took off 5 bases at V and 5 bases at J, with 9 bases between the two ends. The CDR3 loop is CASSAGRTGELFF. The CDR3 DNA sequence: TGTGCCAGCAGTGCAGGAAGAACCGGGGAGCTGTTTTTT.

This chain links TRBV29-1 with TRBJ2-7; D is ambiguous. Germline CDR1 SQVTM, CDR2 ANQGSEA. The V gene lost 0 bases and the J gene lost 2 bases, with 5 bases spanning the gap. This CDR3 has 12 residues. The CDR3 loop reads CSVEEGAYEQYF. Here the CDR3 DNA reads TGCAGCGTTGAAGAAGGAGCCTACGAGCAGTACTTC.

This clone was seen a handful of times. The V and J genes are TRBV18 and TRBJ2-7; maybe TRBD2 (6 bases). Germline V gives CDR1 KGHSH, CDR2 LQKENI. CDR3 length: 15 amino acids. V lost 3 bases and J lost 0, with 12 bases in between. The CDR3 protein is CASSPPGGASYEQYF. CDR3 in DNA: TGTGCCAGCTCACCTCCCGGGGGAGCCTCCTACGAGCAGTACTTC.

This clone was detected a few times. The V gene is TRBV19, the J gene TRBJ1-5; no reliable D call. The CDR3 length is 14 residues. Trimming stripped 10 bases from V and 3 bases from J, with 16 bases between. Germline loops: CDR1 LNHDA, CDR2 SQIVND (reference sequence). The CDR3 here is CATRGSGYNQPQHF. CDR3 nucleotide sequence: TGTGCCACCCGAGGAAGCGGTTACAATCAGCCCCAGCATTTT. The full variable domain, rest sourced from reference TRBV19 and TRBJ1-5, is DGGITQSPKYLFRKEGQNVTLSCEQNLNHDAMYWYRQDPGQGLRLIYYSQIVNDFQKGDIAEGYSVSREKKESFPLTVTSAQKNPTAFYLCATRGSGYNQPQHFGDGTRLSIL.

This chain links TRBV7-9 with TRBJ2-7; D uncertain. Per the germline V gene, CDR1 is SEHNR and CDR2 is FQNEAQ (reference sequence). Trimming shortened V by 7 bases and J by 5 bases, and 12 bases separated the two germline ends. CDR3 size: 12 residues. The CDR3 DNA reads as TGTGCCAGCAAGTCGCAGATGAACGAGCAGTACTTC. This sequence encodes CASKSQMNEQYF.

This clone is a singleton in its sample. The rearrangement uses TRBV7-8 and TRBJ2-7; weak D call: TRBD2 (6 bases). The CDR3 has 15 residues. CDR1 and CDR2 from the germline V gene are SGHVS and FQNEAQ. Between the trimmed V and J ends, which lost 1 base and 2 bases, there was a span of 12 bases. Written as DNA, the CDR3 is TGTGCCAGCAGCTTAGAGGGTGCGGGAACCTACGAGCAGTACTTC. Protein product: CASSLEGAGTYEQYF.

This chain joins TRBV10-3 and TRBJ1-1, with a possible D match to TRBD1 (5 bases). Germline assignment: CDR1 ENHRY and CDR2 SYGVKD. The CDR3 loop spans 15 amino acids. V was clipped by 2 bases and J by 4 bases, with 14 bases between them. As DNA, the CDR3 is TGTGCCATCAGTGAGGGGAAGGGGTGGGCCACTGAAGCTTTCTTT. Translated, it gives CAISEGKGWATEAFF.